Shown below are 26 T cell receptor beta chains from a single sample sequenced in a study of glioma-infiltrating T cells. Using RNA template, CDR3s of TCR alpha and beta were amplified with iRepertoire arm-PCR. TCRdb independently ran MiXCR on the multiplex PCR reads; one entry per CDR3 protein. The sample carries fewer than 55,000 distinct CDR3 sequences, 20% to 25% recorded once. Sample: glioma tissue, nonneoplastic brain tissue, or PBMCs (not recorded which). Receptors were obtained from a human donor with low-grade glioma or glioblastoma, undergoing nonglioma brain surgery, or in good health (not recorded which).

Note on this clonotype: The CDR3 does not end in the conserved phenylalanine or tryptophan, so this is likely a read error. DNA of the CDR3: TGTGCCAGCAGCCAAGATCCAGTGAATGAAGCTTTCTCT. Amino acid sequence: CASSQDPVNEAFS. The V and J genes are TRBV3-1 and TRBJ1-1; D not resolved. This CDR3 is built from 13 residues. Between the trimmed V and J ends, which lost 0 bases and 7 bases, there was a span of 9 bases. Germline V CDR1 and CDR2: LGHDT, YNNKEL (reference sequence).

The V gene is TRBV5-1, the J gene TRBJ2-3; D remains ambiguous. CDR3 length: 15 amino acids. The germline V and J ends were trimmed by 3 bases and 2 bases, with 13 bases remaining between them. Germline loops: CDR1 SGHRS, CDR2 YFSETQ. The CDR3 DNA follows: TGCGCCAGCAGCTCCGGGTTGGGTGACACAGATACGCAGTATTTT. This translates into CASSSGLGDTDTQYF.

This rearrangement joins TRBV11-1 to TRBJ2-7, with D tentatively TRBD2 (5 bases). Trimming stripped 3 bases from V and 1 base from J, with 13 bases between. The CDR3 length is 15 residues. Germline V gene lookup returns CDR1 SGHAT and CDR2 FQDESV (reference sequence). The CDR3 here is CASSLRRTGSYEQYF. DNA of the CDR3: TGTGCCAGCAGCTTGAGGAGGACGGGGTCCTACGAGCAGTACTTC.

This clonotype was counted a few times. The chain links TRBV13 to TRBJ2-7, with D perhaps matching TRBD2 (6 bases). The germline V gene has CDR1 PRHDT and CDR2 FYEKMQ (reference sequence). The CDR3 is made up of 14 amino acids. V dropped 5 bases and J dropped 5 bases, with 16 bases sitting between them. CDR3 in DNA: TGTGCCAGCAGCCCGCCGGCGGGGCAAAACGAGCAGTACTTC. Amino acids: CASSPPAGQNEQYF.

Note on this clonotype: Being one base from a much bigger clone, this may be a read error. J is TRBJ2-7 and V is TRBV4-2; D perhaps matches TRBD2 (5 bases). This CDR3 comprises 14 residues. Germline values: CDR1 LGHNA, CDR2 YNFKEQ. V shed 4 bases and J shed 6 bases, with 16 bases lying between them. In DNA, the CDR3 is TGTGCCAGCAGCCTTGAACTAGGTTCGAGCGAGCAGTACTTC. This translates into CASSLELGSSEQYF.

This clonotype showed up many times. V usage is TRBV28 and J usage is TRBJ1-2, with D possibly TRBD1 on 6 matching bases. The CDR3 extends over 12 amino acids. Germline CDR1 MDHEN, CDR2 SYDVKM. With 5 bases removed from V and 8 bases from J, the gap between germline ends came to 12 bases. The CDR3 nucleotides are TGTGCCAGCAGTCCCGGGACACGGGGCTACACCTTC. Protein product: CASSPGTRGYTF.

The chain has TRBV6-6 and TRBJ1-1; D is uncertain. Germline lookup yields CDR1 MNHNY and CDR2 SVGAGI (reference sequence). Trimming cost V 0 bases and J 12 bases, with 20 bases left between them. The CDR3 has 15 amino acids. CDR3 region: CASSYSMLGVSETFF. CDR3 bases: TGTGCCAGCAGTTACTCGATGCTGGGCGTGAGTGAGACTTTCTTT.

To note about this clonotype: A much larger clone differs by one base, so this may be a read error. This chain connects TRBV12-3 or TRBV12-4 to TRBJ2-5; weak D call: TRBD1 (5 bases). With 8 bases removed from V and 0 bases from J, the gap between germline ends came to 13 bases. The CDR3 totals 14 residues. The CDR3 DNA follows: TGTGCCAGCCAACAGGCGTCGGACCAAGAGACCCAGTACTTC. Translated, it gives CASQQASDQETQYF.

In this sample, this clonotype turned up many times. V is TRBV11-3 and J is TRBJ1-1; weak D call: TRBD1 (5 bases). V shed 4 bases and J shed 1 base, with 13 bases lying between them. Germline V gene lookup returns CDR1 SGHNT and CDR2 YENEEA. The CDR3 is 15 amino acids. CDR3 sequence (DNA): TGTGCCAGCAGCTCTTCCGGGACTAAGAACACTGAAGCTTTCTTT. Protein product: CASSSSGTKNTEAFF.

This clonotype has a count of ten or more. The J gene is TRBJ2-7, the V gene TRBV20-1, with 12 bases matching TRBD2. Germline V gives CDR1 DFQATT, CDR2 SNEGSKA (reference sequence). V trimming: 3 bases; J trimming: 5 bases; junction bases outside the gene matches: 5. The CDR3 consists of 14 residues. CDR3 region: CSASLAGGPDEQYF. The CDR3 DNA reads as TGCAGTGCTAGTCTAGCGGGAGGGCCTGACGAGCAGTACTTC.

Ten or more counts support this clonotype. V and J are TRBV10-3 and TRBJ1-2; D not resolved. Germline V gene lookup returns CDR1 ENHRY and CDR2 SYGVKD. V dropped 3 bases and J dropped 8 bases, with 16 bases sitting between them. The CDR3 consists of 14 residues. The CDR3 spells CAISDSSRLVGYTF. CDR3 nucleotide sequence: TGTGCCATCAGTGATTCTTCTCGACTAGTCGGCTACACCTTC.

This clonotype was counted ten times or more. The chain uses TRBV7-9 and TRBJ1-1; TRBD1 is a possible D gene (5 bases). V lost 4 bases to trimming and J lost 11 bases, with 14 bases between them. The CDR3 is made up of 12 amino acids. CDR1 is SEHNR and CDR2 is FQNEAQ in the germline V gene (reference sequence). CDR3 sequence reads: CASSSQGLVAFF. DNA of the CDR3: TGTGCCAGCAGCTCCCAGGGCCTTGTGGCTTTCTTT.

This clonotype was detected ten times or more. The V gene is TRBV6-1, the J gene TRBJ1-1; no firm D call. Looked up from germline, CDR1 is MNHNS and CDR2 is SASEGT. The CDR3 is 13 residues long. V was clipped by 5 bases and J by 2 bases, with 9 bases between them. In DNA, the CDR3 is TGTGCCAGCAGTAACCCGGTTAACACTGAAGCTTTCTTT. Protein product: CASSNPVNTEAFF.

The sample holds many counts of this clonotype. The V call is TRBV25-1, the J call TRBJ1-2; 7 nucleotides match TRBD1. Unmatched junction bases numbered 10, after V lost 3 bases and J lost 6 bases. CDR3 length: 15 residues. Germline V CDR1 and CDR2: MGHDK, SYGVNS. CDR3 nucleotide sequence: TGTGCCAGCAGTGACCCCTCGACAGGGATACATGGCTACACCTTC. Encoded protein: CASSDPSTGIHGYTF.

By share, this clonotype counts as medium-sized (0.01 to 0.1%). V gene TRBV20-1 combines with J gene TRBJ1-2; D unresolved. This CDR3 spans 12 amino acids. CDR1 is DFQATT and CDR2 is SNEGSKA in the germline V gene (reference sequence). The V and J ends lost 1 base and 8 bases respectively, with 11 bases between them. This CDR3 is CSARVGLRGYTF. Written as DNA, the CDR3 is TGCAGTGCTAGAGTGGGGTTGAGGGGCTACACCTTC.

The chain recombines TRBV16 with TRBJ1-6; D ambiguous. The CDR3 runs 15 residues. Per the germline V gene, CDR1 is KGHSY and CDR2 is FQNENV. V lost 0 bases and J 5 bases, leaving 8 bases between the germline ends. DNA of the CDR3: TGTGCCAGCAGCCAATCGTCGGGGAATAATTCACCCCTCCACTTT. Protein: CASSQSSGNNSPLHF.

There are a few counts of this clonotype. This chain uses TRBV7-7 with TRBJ2-1; 7 bases match TRBD1. Germline CDR1 reads SSHAT; CDR2 reads FNYEAQ (reference sequence). Unmatched junction bases numbered 6, after V lost 5 bases and J lost 2 bases. CDR3 length: 15 amino acids. CDR3 protein: CASSAPGQPYNEQFF. In DNA form, the CDR3 reads TGTGCCAGCAGCGCGCCGGGACAGCCCTACAATGAGCAGTTCTTC.

As regards this clonotype: An end of the junction does not agree with germline; a read error may underlie this. The chain uses TRBV19 and TRBJ1-2; D unresolved. The V gene's germline CDR1 is LNHDA and CDR2 SQIVND (reference sequence). The CDR3 consists of 15 residues. CDR3 in amino acids: CASSNGYAEENGHTF. CDR3 in DNA: TGTGCCAGTAGTAATGGTTACGCCGAGGAGAATGGCCACACCTTC.

The V gene is TRBV9, the J gene TRBJ2-1; tentative D call: TRBD2 (6 bases). The CDR3 loop spans 15 amino acids. In germline, CDR1 is SGDLS, CDR2 YYNGEE. With 3 bases removed from V and 0 bases from J, the gap between germline ends came to 10 bases. In DNA form, the CDR3 reads TGTGCCAGCAGCGCCGGGAGTCCCTCCTACAATGAGCAGTTCTTC. As protein: CASSAGSPSYNEQFF. The full variable domain, in which reference TRBV9 and TRBJ2-1 provide the parts outside the CDR3, is DSGVTQTPKHLITATGQRVTLRCSPRSGDLSVYWYQQSLDQGLQFLIQYYNGEERAKGNILERFSAQQFPDLHSELNLSSLELGDSALYFCASSAGSPSYNEQFFGPGTRLTVL.

The chain has TRBV29-1 and TRBJ2-7, with TRBD1 matching 7 bases. The CDR3 is 15 amino acids. Per the germline V gene, CDR1 is SQVTM and CDR2 is ANQGSEA. Trimming removed 3 bases from V and 3 bases from J; junction bases left unmatched: 11. In DNA, the CDR3 is TGCAGCGTTGATCTACCCGACAGGGCACACTACGAGCAGTACTTC. Its protein product is CSVDLPDRAHYEQYF.

The V call is TRBV18, the J call TRBJ2-2; no definite D call. Trimming removed 3 bases from V and 1 base from J, with 12 bases in between. The germline V gene has CDR1 KGHSH and CDR2 LQKENI. CDR3 size: 16 residues. CDR3 nucleotide sequence: TGTGCCAGCTCACCCTCCTCGAAACAGAACACCGGGGAGCTGTTTTTT. Its translation: CASSPSSKQNTGELFF. Filled out from reference TRBV18 and TRBJ2-2, the complete variable domain reads NAGVMQNPRHLVRRRGQEARLRCSPMKGHSHVYWYRQLPEEGLKFMVYLQKENIIDESGMPKERFSAEFPKEGPSILRIQQVVRGDSAAYFCASSPSSKQNTGELFFGEGSRLTVL.

This clonotype was picked up many times. The V and J genes are TRBV14 and TRBJ1-1; 7 bases match TRBD1. J lost 0 bases, V lost 5 bases, and 6 bases had no gene match. Germline assignment: CDR1 SGHDN and CDR2 FVKESK. The CDR3 has 15 residues. The CDR3 sequence: CASSTRQGMNTEAFF. The CDR3 bases are TGTGCCAGCAGCACCAGACAGGGTATGAACACTGAAGCTTTCTTT.

This clonotype was found a few times. The chain uses TRBV11-2 and TRBJ2-3, with a possible D match to TRBD2 (6 bases). CDR1 SGHAT and CDR2 FQNNGV come from the germline V gene. V gave up 4 bases and J gave up 4 bases, with 15 bases separating them. This CDR3 has 15 amino acids. CDR3 sequence reads: CASSWTGDGSDTQYF. CDR3 DNA: TGTGCCAGCAGCTGGACGGGAGACGGCTCAGATACGCAGTATTTT.

Of note for this clonotype: This may come from a read error, since a much larger clone is one base off. The chain recombines TRBV3-1 with TRBJ2-5; a possible D gene is TRBD1 (5 bases). The length of the CDR3 is 13 residues. From germline, CDR1 is LGHDT and CDR2 YNNKEL (reference sequence). The CDR3 loop is CASSLRASETQCF. The CDR3 DNA sequence: TGTGCCAGCAGCCTCAGGGCTTCTGAGACCCAGTGCTTC.

Comments on this clonotype: Compared with germline, one end of the junction differs, possibly owing to a read error. The chain employs TRBV28 and TRBJ1-6; perhaps TRBD1 as D (6 bases). Germline loops: CDR1 MDHEN, CDR2 SYDVKM. There are 14 residues in the CDR3. The CDR3: CAGRGGLGDSPLHF. Here the CDR3 DNA reads TGTGCCGGCAGAGGGGGACTGGGGGATTCACCCCTCCACTTT.

As concerns this clonotype: A much bigger clone sits one base away, suggesting this may be a read error. This sequence joins TRBV19 and TRBJ2-1, with 8 bases fitting TRBD2. Germline V gene data show CDR1 as LNHDA and CDR2 as SQIVND (reference sequence). The CDR3 is made up of 15 amino acids. CDR3 DNA sequence: TGTGCCAATAGTATTAGCGGGGTTACCTACAATGAGCAGTTCTTC. Translating gives CANSISGVTYNEQFF.